These 4 T cell receptor beta chains were all obtained from the same sample, sequenced in a study of shared clonotypes between healthy human individuals (dated by TCRdb to about 2020). The library was produced with the immunoSEQ multiplex PCR assay. TCRdb's version of the immuneACCESS table is confined to in-frame rearrangements and falls short of the full clone set. An unresolved V gene accounts for under half of the shortfall where checked; the remainder is of unknown origin. The sample has about 680,000 clones on record, under 80% of them singletons. Over 1.5% of the sample comes from the top ten. Material for sequencing was memory CD4+ T cells sorted from blood. What this sample's cell subset or site label stands for: CD45RA-negative fraction. Receptor source: a woman under 40 in good health.

The chain has TRBV28 and TRBJ2-1, with a possible D match to TRBD2 (5 bases). CDR3 length equals 13 residues. Germline CDR1 reads MDHEN; CDR2 reads SYDVKM. V gave up 3 bases and J gave up 9 bases, with 12 bases separating them. The CDR3 region is CASSLASRGEQFF. For the CDR3, the DNA is TGTGCCAGCAGTTTGGCTAGTCGGGGTGAGCAGTTCTTC.

The chain uses TRBV28 and TRBJ2-5, with 7 bases aligning to TRBD1. This CDR3 is 13 amino acids long. The V gene end was trimmed by 8 bases and the J gene end by 4 bases; junction bases not matched to a gene: 7. Per the germline V gene, CDR1 is MDHEN and CDR2 is SYDVKM. The chain's CDR3 is CASGGQPRETQYF. The CDR3 DNA sequence: TGTGCCAGCGGGGGACAGCCGCGAGAGACCCAGTACTTC.

J is TRBJ2-3 and V is TRBV28; TRBD2 aligns across 11 bases. This CDR3 contains 16 residues. Germline trimming cut 6 bases from V and 0 bases from J; bases unmatched to any gene: 5. Germline CDR1 and CDR2: MDHEN and SYDVKM. The CDR3 DNA reads as TGTGCCAGCAGCGCCCTAGCGGGAGGTAGCACAGATACGCAGTATTTT. Its translation: CASSALAGGSTDTQYF.

The chain has TRBV2 and TRBJ2-5; TRBD1 matches at 9 bases. Germline lookup yields CDR1 SNHLY and CDR2 FYNNEI. The CDR3 is made up of 16 amino acids. The trim removed 4 bases at V and 2 bases at J, leaving 8 bases unmatched. CDR3 nucleotide sequence: TGTGCCAGCAGTGGGAGGGGGACAGGGACGCAAGAGACCCAGTACTTC. Protein product: CASSGRGTGTQETQYF.